This T cell receptor (beta chain) stems from a study of blood T cell repertoires in COVID-19 (dated by TCRdb to about 2020). Some background on the complete study: Samples from collaborators originated in the United States, Italy and Spain and spanned both the acute and convalescent phases of COVID-19. Where available, HLA class I and class II types were taken from metadata supplied by the sample provider and were not determined by assay-based typing. The samples were drawn from the first 160 participants of the ongoing ImmuneRACE study and from some 1,300 subjects provided by 6 global collaborators. The repertoires were released in a freely available public database intended as a resource for research on the immune response to SARS-CoV-2. The material from the prospective study consisted of cDNA or gDNA derived from T cells, B-cell-depleted T cells, or PBMCs. A de-identified subject ID, COVID-19 status, age in years and sex were almost always included in the sample metadata. Subjects who had been exposed to COVID-19, were actively infected with it, or had recovered from it provided the deeply sampled blood TCRbeta repertoires that made up the dataset.

CDR1 and CDR2 (DFQATT, SNEGSKA) derive from the germline V gene (reference sequence). The CDR3 numbers 14 residues from cysteine through phenylalanine. CDR3 DNA is the only sequence kept; it has 42 bases, read in frame from the first base. V trim: 3 bases; J trim: 0 bases; unmatched bases: 2. Concerning this clone: This receptor's antigen is unknown. Nothing much larger sits one base from this clone, and base qualities are not available.

Participants in the prospective study were aged about 18 to 95 years, lived in under 30 United States geographic areas, and enrolled through a virtual design. To assign participants to cohorts, the prospective study relied on clinical history that participants themselves reported in a screening survey and a study questionnaire. Each participant in the prospective study had whole blood, serum and a nasopharyngeal or oropharyngeal swab collected by mobile phlebotomists. Additional blood draws and questionnaires over an approximately two-month period could optionally be provided by prospective study participants. Before DNA extraction, blood samples from the prospective study were shipped at room temperature or frozen. The study at large found these results: The quantity of clinical and demographic metadata differed by source and by participant and was supplied without curation.

TCRbeta CDR3 regions were amplified from genomic DNA using the immunoSEQ Assay, a bias-controlled multiplex PCR. The original methods were these. The number of nucleated cells in each sample was estimated by amplification of reference gene primers within the assay. To quantify the absolute abundance of each unique TCRbeta CDR3 rearrangement, sequence reads were collapsed and filtered. For each sample, productive Simpson clonality was calculated as the square root of Simpson's diversity index across productive rearrangements. The table was pulled from immuneACCESS by TCRdb, which kept in-frame rearrangements only. Such tables lose some clones; where checked, under half of the loss comes from unresolved V genes, and the rest has no known cause. The V and J calls and clone size come from that table; D and trimming were worked out from the DNA. The sample table shows 180,000 or so clones, and over 75% are seen once. The biggest ten clones account for roughly 1.2% of the sample.

The receptor's source is a human donor with acute COVID-19. The donor label of this sample is uncertain. The chain is encoded by TRBV20-1 joined to TRBJ1-3; TRBD1 lines up with 7 middle nucleotides. The sample consisted of PBMCs or T cells enriched from blood (not recorded which). The nucleotide sequence is TGCAGTGCTAGTGGGACAGACTCTGGAAACACCATATATTTT. The resulting protein is CSASGTDSGNTIYF.